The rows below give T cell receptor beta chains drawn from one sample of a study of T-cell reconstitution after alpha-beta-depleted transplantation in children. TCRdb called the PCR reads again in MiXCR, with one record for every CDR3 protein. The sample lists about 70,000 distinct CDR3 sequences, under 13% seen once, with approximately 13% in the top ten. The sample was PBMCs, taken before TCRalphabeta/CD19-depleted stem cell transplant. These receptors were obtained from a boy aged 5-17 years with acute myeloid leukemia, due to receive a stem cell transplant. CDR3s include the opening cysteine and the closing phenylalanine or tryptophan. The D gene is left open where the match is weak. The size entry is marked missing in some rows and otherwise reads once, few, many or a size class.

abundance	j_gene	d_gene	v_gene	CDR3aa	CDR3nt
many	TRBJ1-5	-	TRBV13	CASSVGGGQPQHF	TGTGCCAGCAGTGTAGGGGGAGGGCAGCCCCAGCATTTT
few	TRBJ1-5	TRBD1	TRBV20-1	CSATGGNQPQHF	TGCAGTGCCACAGGGGGGAATCAGCCCCAGCATTTT
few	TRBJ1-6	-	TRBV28	CASSPIVGGANNSPLHF	TGTGCCAGCAGTCCAATAGTAGGGGGAGCGAATAATTCACCCCTCCACTTT
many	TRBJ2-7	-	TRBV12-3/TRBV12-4	CASSTPASEQYF	TGTGCCAGCAGCACCCCCGCAAGCGAGCAGTACTTC
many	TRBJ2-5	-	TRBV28	CATQRPGTQYF	TGTGCCACCCAGAGACCTGGGACCCAGTACTTC
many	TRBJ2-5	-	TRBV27	CAREGLGYQETQYF	TGTGCCAGGGAGGGCCTCGGGTACCAAGAGACCCAGTACTTC
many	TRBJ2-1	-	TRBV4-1	CASSPTSYNEQFF	TGCGCCAGCAGCCCAACATCTTACAATGAGCAGTTCTTC
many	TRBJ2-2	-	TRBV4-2	CASSRADANTGELFF	TGTGCCAGCAGCCGAGCGGACGCGAACACCGGGGAGCTGTTTTTT
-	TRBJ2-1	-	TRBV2	CASSPGFNEQFF	TGTGCCAGCAGCCCAGGGTTCAATGAGCAGTTCTTC
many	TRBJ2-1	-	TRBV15	CATSRANNEQFF	TGTGCCACCAGCAGAGCGAACAATGAGCAGTTCTTC
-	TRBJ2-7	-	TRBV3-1	CASSQVYPGTNEQYF	TGTGCCAGCAGCCAAGTGTATCCGGGGACGAACGAGCAGTACTTC
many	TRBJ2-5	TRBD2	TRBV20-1	CSARSGGGEDPQYF	TGCAGTGCTCGGTCGGGGGGAGGCGAAGACCCCCAGTACTTC
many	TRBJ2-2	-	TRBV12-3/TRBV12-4	CASRLGTTNTGELFF	TGTGCCAGCAGGCTAGGGACAACGAACACCGGGGAGCTGTTTTTT
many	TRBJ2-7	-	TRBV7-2	CASSPEGGSYEQYF	TGTGCCAGCAGCCCAGAGGGTGGCTCCTACGAGCAGTACTTC
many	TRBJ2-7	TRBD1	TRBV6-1	CASGRTGGSYEQYF	TGTGCCAGCGGGAGGACAGGGGGCTCCTACGAGCAGTACTTC
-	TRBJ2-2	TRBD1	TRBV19	CASSIAAGQGASGELFF	TGTGCCAGTAGTATAGCCGCGGGACAGGGGGCGTCCGGGGAGCTGTTTTTT
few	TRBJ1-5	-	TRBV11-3	CASSSQGLGDQPQHF	TGTGCCAGCAGCTCGCAGGGTTTAGGAGATCAGCCCCAGCATTTT